Included here is one T cell receptor beta chain sequence, with context. The source of the sample is a study of blood T cell repertoires in COVID-19. Turning to the study itself: Samples representing acute and convalescent COVID-19 were sourced from the United States, Italy and Spain. From T cells, B-cell-depleted T cells, or PBMCs came the material, which was cDNA or gDNA.

Per the original methods: Scientists estimated how many nucleated cells there were by amplifying reference gene primers. Profiling relied on immunoSEQ multiplex PCR, and the TCRdb table lists in-frame clones only, not all of them. V and J calls plus clone size are reproduced from that table; the DNA served to infer D and trimming. The table records tens of thousands of clones, approximately 80% of them present only once. CDR1 is LNHDA, CDR2 SQIVND, per germline (reference sequence). V lost 6 bases, J lost 0 bases, and 12 bases lay in between. The CDR3 extends over 16 amino acids. This receptor was taken from a woman aged 55-70 years with acute or convalescent COVID-19. The chain carries TRBV19 and TRBJ2-6; the D gene is possibly TRBD2 (6 bases). The sequencing sample was made of peripheral blood. The CDR3, as DNA: TGTGCCAGTAGCGGAAGGAGGGGCTCTGGGGCCAACGTCCTGACTTTC. Translating gives CASSGRRGSGANVLTF.